This is a list of T cell receptor beta chains from one sample in a study of human T cells and chemical hapten exposure. TCRdb ran MiXCR on the RACE reads and lists one entry per CDR3 protein. The sample contains tens of thousands of distinct CDR3 sequences, under 9% of which appear only once. The specimen was whole blood, collected in connection with sensitization to the hapten diphenylcyclopropenone (DPC). All receptors derive from a woman aged 30 to 39 with alopecia areata. Some clones in this sample may be carry-over from other donors' samples. CDR3s include the opening cysteine and the closing phenylalanine or tryptophan. D genes are given only for firm matches. Clone size appears in some rows only: once, few, many, or a class for an expanded clone.

v_gene: TRBV18
d_gene: TRBD2
len: 15
abundance: many
j_gene: TRBJ2-3
CDR3nt: TGTGCCAGCTCACCAAACGAGCGGGGGACAGATACGCAGTATTTT
CDR3aa: CASSPNERGTDTQYF

v_gene: TRBV15
d_gene: TRBD1
len: 15
abundance: few
j_gene: TRBJ1-6
CDR3nt: TGTGCCACCAGCAGAGATCAGGGGGGAGCTTCACCCCTCCACTTT
CDR3aa: CATSRDQGGASPLHF

v_gene: TRBV28
d_gene: TRBD1
len: 15
abundance: many
j_gene: TRBJ1-3
CDR3nt: TGTGCCAGCAGTTTACCCGGGACAGACGGAAACACCATATATTTT
CDR3aa: CASSLPGTDGNTIYF

v_gene: TRBV6-6
d_gene: TRBD1
len: 17
abundance: many
j_gene: TRBJ1-1
CDR3nt: TGTGCCAGCAGTTTCACCCCGGGGGGACAGCGGGGGTCTGAAGCTTTCTTT
CDR3aa: CASSFTPGGQRGSEAFF

v_gene: TRBV6-5
d_gene: .
len: 12
abundance: few
j_gene: TRBJ1-6
CDR3nt: TGTGCCAGCAGTACTAAAGGGTCACCCCTCCACTTT
CDR3aa: CASSTKGSPLHF

v_gene: TRBV5-1
d_gene: .
len: 14
abundance: few
j_gene: TRBJ1-2
CDR3nt: TGCGCCAGCAGCACGGCCGGGACGAACTATGGCTACACCTTC
CDR3aa: CASSTAGTNYGYTF

v_gene: TRBV20-1
d_gene: TRBD2
len: 14
abundance: few
j_gene: TRBJ2-3
CDR3nt: TGCAGTGCTAGAGTGCGGGGGGGTCCGTATACGCAGTATTTT
CDR3aa: CSARVRGGPYTQYF

v_gene: TRBV6-6
d_gene: .
len: 14
abundance: .
j_gene: TRBJ2-7
CDR3nt: TGTGCCAGCCTAGGGCAAGTAGGTCACTACGAGCAGTACTTC
CDR3aa: CASLGQVGHYEQYF

v_gene: TRBV27
d_gene: .
len: 15
abundance: few
j_gene: TRBJ1-6
CDR3nt: TGTGCCAGCAGTTTATCGACCAGGGGAGATTCACCCCTCCACTTT
CDR3aa: CASSLSTRGDSPLHF

v_gene: TRBV7-2
d_gene: .
len: 13
abundance: many
j_gene: TRBJ1-6
CDR3nt: TGTGCCAGCAGCCAGACGATAGACTCACCCCTCCACTTT
CDR3aa: CASSQTIDSPLHF

v_gene: TRBV3-1
d_gene: .
len: 16
abundance: many
j_gene: TRBJ2-1
CDR3nt: TGTGCCAGCAGCCAAGACCGGGGTCCCCCTTACAATGAGCAGTTCTTC
CDR3aa: CASSQDRGPPYNEQFF

v_gene: TRBV12-3/TRBV12-4
d_gene: .
len: 13
abundance: many
j_gene: TRBJ1-5
CDR3nt: TGTGCCAGCAGTTGGGCTTACAATCAGCCCCAGCATTTT
CDR3aa: CASSWAYNQPQHF

v_gene: TRBV19
d_gene: .
len: 17
abundance: .
j_gene: TRBJ1-1
CDR3nt: TGTGCCAGTAAGGCGAGGGGAGCAGGGTCGGGGAACACTGAAGCTTTCTTT
CDR3aa: CASKARGAGSGNTEAFF

v_gene: TRBV7-8
d_gene: .
len: 16
abundance: many
j_gene: TRBJ2-7
CDR3nt: TGTGCCAGCAGTCGTTCGCGGGCCGCCGGATCCTACGAGCAGTACTTC
CDR3aa: CASSRSRAAGSYEQYF

v_gene: TRBV2
d_gene: .
len: 14
abundance: many
j_gene: TRBJ2-7
CDR3nt: TGTGCCAGCAGTCCCACAGGGACAAGTTACGAGCAGTACTTC
CDR3aa: CASSPTGTSYEQYF

v_gene: TRBV20-1
d_gene: .
len: 13
abundance: .
j_gene: TRBJ2-7
CDR3nt: TGCAGCCTCCTGACCCCGATCGGGGACGAGCAGTACTTC
CDR3aa: CSLLTPIGDEQYF

v_gene: TRBV6-5
d_gene: TRBD1
len: 15
abundance: many
j_gene: TRBJ1-1
CDR3nt: TGTGCCAGCAGTTACAGACAGGGTATGAACACTGAAGCTTTCTTT
CDR3aa: CASSYRQGMNTEAFF

v_gene: TRBV7-9
d_gene: TRBD2
len: 17
abundance: few
j_gene: TRBJ2-3
CDR3nt: TGTGCCAGCAGCTTCCGGACTAGCGGGGGGCACCCAGATACGCAGTATTTT
CDR3aa: CASSFRTSGGHPDTQYF

v_gene: TRBV29-1
d_gene: .
len: 14
abundance: .
j_gene: TRBJ2-1
CDR3nt: TGCAGCGTTGTATCTCGGGGGGCCTGGGATGAGCAGTTCTTC
CDR3aa: CSVVSRGAWDEQFF

v_gene: TRBV29-1
d_gene: TRBD2
len: 14
abundance: many
j_gene: TRBJ2-1
CDR3nt: TGCAGCGGGTTAGCGGGGGTCGACTGGAATGAGCAGTTCTTC
CDR3aa: CSGLAGVDWNEQFF